This T cell receptor (beta chain) stems from a study of CD8+ T cells in alopecia areata. Study as a whole: Recipients were roughly 7-11-week-old female C3H/HeJ mice grafted with skin from roughly 6-12-month-old C3H/HeJ donors with spontaneous alopecia. Study outcomes and limitations: The study found higher clonality in lesional than normal scalp, especially in alopecia totalis/universalis. In patients, TCRs were shared less clearly than in mice, and HLA may possibly be involved. Scalp sample sequencing also detects resident alphabeta T cells of normal skin.

Reverse transcription of extracted RNA yielded cDNA, which provided the sequencing template. Here immunoSEQ multiplex PCR was the method, and the copy in TCRdb shows in-frame clones only, minus some. There are some 2,500 clones in the sample, none observed a single time. As for this clone: Its specificity is not known. Gene names are the mouse ones. The read terminates 4 residues before the CDR3 end, so the remaining end is supplied by the germline J gene.

Germline-derived CDR1 and CDR2 are LGHNA and YNLKQL (reference sequence). This CDR3 has 14 amino acids. The V segment lost 1 base and the J segment 3 bases; nucleotides outside the gene matches: 1. The sample consisted of lesional skin. The sequence was obtained from a C3H/HeJ mouse with alopecia areata. Strain haplotype (MHC): H2-k. V gene TRBV5 combines with J gene TRBJ2-5; 7 bases are shared with TRBD1. CDR3 in amino acids: CASSQVRGQDTQYF. Partial CDR3 DNA: TGTGCCAGCAGCCAAGTCAGGGGGCAAGAC.